The TCR beta chain under discussion was sequenced for a study of monozygotic twins with inflammatory bowel disease. Study-wide findings and caveats: Support was absent for any single strong signal or clonotype linked to IBD.

Of note for this clonotype: Its antigen is as yet unknown.

Each sample's cDNA came from eight separate reactions. TCRdb reprocessed the 5' RACE reads, with one entry per CDR3 protein and no DNA. The sample totals about 440,000 distinct CDR3 sequences; its top ten clones hold around 2.4%. Collection yielded 2.5 to 3 ml of blood per donor. The CDR3 totals 13 residues. From germline, CDR1 is GTSNPN and CDR2 SVGIG (reference sequence). This TCR was recovered from a human donor with ulcerative colitis or Crohn's disease, or a healthy co-twin of an affected twin (not recorded which). Source material: blood. J is TRBJ1-5 and V is TRBV30. CDR3 region: CAWSGQDRQPQHF.